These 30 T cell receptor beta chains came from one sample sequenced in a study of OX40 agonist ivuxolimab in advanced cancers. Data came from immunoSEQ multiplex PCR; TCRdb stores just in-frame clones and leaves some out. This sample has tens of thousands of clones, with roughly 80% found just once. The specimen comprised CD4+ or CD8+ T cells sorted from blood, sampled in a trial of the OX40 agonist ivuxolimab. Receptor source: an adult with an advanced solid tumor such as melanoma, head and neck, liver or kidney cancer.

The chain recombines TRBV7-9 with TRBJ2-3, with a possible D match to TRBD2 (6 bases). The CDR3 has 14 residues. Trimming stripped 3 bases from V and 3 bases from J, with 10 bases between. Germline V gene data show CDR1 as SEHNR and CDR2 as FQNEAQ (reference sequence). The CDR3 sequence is CASSLHSGTDTQYF. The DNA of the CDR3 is TGTGCCAGCAGCTTGCATAGCGGAACAGATACGCAGTATTTT.

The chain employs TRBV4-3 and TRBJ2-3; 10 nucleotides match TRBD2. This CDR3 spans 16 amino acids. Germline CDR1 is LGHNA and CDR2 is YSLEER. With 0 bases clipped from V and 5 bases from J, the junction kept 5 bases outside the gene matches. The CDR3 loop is CASSQESGRAGDTQYF. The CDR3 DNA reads TGCGCCAGCAGCCAAGAAAGCGGGAGGGCCGGAGATACGCAGTATTTT.

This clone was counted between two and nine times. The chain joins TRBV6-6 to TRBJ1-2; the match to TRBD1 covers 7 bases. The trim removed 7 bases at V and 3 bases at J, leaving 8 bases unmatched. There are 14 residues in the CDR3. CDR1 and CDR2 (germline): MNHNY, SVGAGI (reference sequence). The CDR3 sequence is CASIPQGRDYGYTF. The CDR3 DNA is TGTGCCAGCATCCCACAGGGGCGAGACTATGGCTACACCTTC.

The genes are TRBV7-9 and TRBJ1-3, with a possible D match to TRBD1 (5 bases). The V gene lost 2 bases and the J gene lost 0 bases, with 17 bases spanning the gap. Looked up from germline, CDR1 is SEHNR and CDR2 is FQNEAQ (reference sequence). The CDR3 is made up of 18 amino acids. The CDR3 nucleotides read TGTGCCAGCAGCTTATACCCGGGGCTCCTCGCCTCTGGAAACACCATATATTTT. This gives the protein CASSLYPGLLASGNTIYF.

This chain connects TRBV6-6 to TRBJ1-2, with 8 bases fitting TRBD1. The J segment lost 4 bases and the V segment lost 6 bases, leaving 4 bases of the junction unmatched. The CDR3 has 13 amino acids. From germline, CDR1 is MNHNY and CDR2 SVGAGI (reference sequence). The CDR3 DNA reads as TGTGCCAGCAGCCGAGACAGGGGCTATGGCTACACCTTC. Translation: CASSRDRGYGYTF.

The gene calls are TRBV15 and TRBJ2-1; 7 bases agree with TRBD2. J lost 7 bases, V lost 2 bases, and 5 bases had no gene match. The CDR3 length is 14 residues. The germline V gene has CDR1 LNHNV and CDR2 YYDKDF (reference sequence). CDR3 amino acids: CATSRQRDSNEQFF. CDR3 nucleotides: TGTGCCACCAGCAGACAGCGGGATAGTAATGAGCAGTTCTTC.

In DNA form, the CDR3 reads TGTGCCAGCAGTGAAGGGACGTCGAACACTGAAGCTTTCTTT. This gives the protein CASSEGTSNTEAFF. V is TRBV6-1 and J is TRBJ1-1; D not resolved. The CDR3 totals 14 residues. V lost 1 base and J lost 1, with 7 bases in between. Germline CDR1 MNHNS, CDR2 SASEGT.

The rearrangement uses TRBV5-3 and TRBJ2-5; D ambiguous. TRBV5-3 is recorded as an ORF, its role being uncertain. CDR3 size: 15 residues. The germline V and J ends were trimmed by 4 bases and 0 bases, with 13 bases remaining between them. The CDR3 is CARSHEKTDQETQYF. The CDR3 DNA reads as TGTGCCAGAAGCCACGAGAAAACGGACCAAGAGACCCAGTACTTC.

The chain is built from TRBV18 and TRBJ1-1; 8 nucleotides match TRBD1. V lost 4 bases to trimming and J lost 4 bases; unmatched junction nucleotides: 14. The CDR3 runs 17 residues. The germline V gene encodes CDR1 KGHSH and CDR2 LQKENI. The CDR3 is CASSRDGQGMVSTEAFF. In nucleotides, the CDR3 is TGTGCCAGCTCACGCGATGGACAGGGAATGGTAAGCACTGAAGCTTTCTTT. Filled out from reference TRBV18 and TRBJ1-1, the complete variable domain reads NAGVMQNPRHLVRRRGQEARLRCSPMKGHSHVYWYRQLPEEGLKFMVYLQKENIIDESGMPKERFSAEFPKEGPSILRIQQVVRGDSAAYFCASSRDGQGMVSTEAFFGQGTRLTVV.

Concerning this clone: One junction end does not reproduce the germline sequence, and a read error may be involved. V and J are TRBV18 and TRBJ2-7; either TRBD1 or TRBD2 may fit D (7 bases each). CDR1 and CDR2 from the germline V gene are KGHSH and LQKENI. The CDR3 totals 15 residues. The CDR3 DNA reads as TGTGTCAGCTCTCCAGGGGGGGACAGTACCTACGAGCAGTACTTC. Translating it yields CVSSPGGDSTYEQYF.

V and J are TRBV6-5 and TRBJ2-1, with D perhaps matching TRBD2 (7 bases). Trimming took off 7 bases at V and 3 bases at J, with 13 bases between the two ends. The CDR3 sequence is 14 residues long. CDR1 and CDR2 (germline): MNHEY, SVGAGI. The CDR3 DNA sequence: TGTGCCAGCACTTTCGGGGGGCTCTACAATGAGCAGTTCTTC. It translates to CASTFGGLYNEQFF.

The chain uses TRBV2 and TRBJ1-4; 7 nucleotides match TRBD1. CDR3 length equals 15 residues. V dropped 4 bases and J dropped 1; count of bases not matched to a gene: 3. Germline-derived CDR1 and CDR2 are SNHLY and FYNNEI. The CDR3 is CASSVNRGTNEKLFF. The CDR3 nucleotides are TGTGCCAGCAGTGTAAACAGGGGAACTAATGAAAAACTGTTTTTT. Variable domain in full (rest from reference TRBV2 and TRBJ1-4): EPEVTQTPSHQVTQMGQEVILRCVPISNHLYFYWYRQILGQKVEFLVSFYNNEISEKSEIFDDQFSVERPDGSNFTLKIRSTKLEDSAMYFCASSVNRGTNEKLFFGSGTQLSVL.

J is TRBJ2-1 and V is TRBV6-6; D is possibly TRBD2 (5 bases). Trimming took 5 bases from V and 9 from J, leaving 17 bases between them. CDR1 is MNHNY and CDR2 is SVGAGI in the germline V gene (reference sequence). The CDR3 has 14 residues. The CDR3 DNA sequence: TGTGCCAGCAGTACCGGGATCTCCATTGGTGAGCAGTTCTTC. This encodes CASSTGISIGEQFF.

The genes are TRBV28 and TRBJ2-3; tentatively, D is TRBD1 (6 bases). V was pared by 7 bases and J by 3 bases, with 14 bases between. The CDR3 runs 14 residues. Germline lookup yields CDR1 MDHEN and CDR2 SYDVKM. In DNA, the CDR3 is TGTGCCAGCACCAACAAACAGGGTACAGATACGCAGTATTTT. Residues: CASTNKQGTDTQYF.

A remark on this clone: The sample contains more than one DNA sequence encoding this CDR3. The CDR3 DNA is TGCAGTGCCAGGGGGTACACTGAAGCTTTCTTT. Protein sequence: CSARGYTEAFF. The chain couples TRBV20-1 to TRBJ1-1, with 7 positions matching TRBD1. The CDR3 sequence is 11 residues long. V shed 6 bases, J shed 3 bases, and the junction held 1 base outside the gene matches. The germline gives CDR1 DFQATT, CDR2 SNEGSKA (reference sequence).

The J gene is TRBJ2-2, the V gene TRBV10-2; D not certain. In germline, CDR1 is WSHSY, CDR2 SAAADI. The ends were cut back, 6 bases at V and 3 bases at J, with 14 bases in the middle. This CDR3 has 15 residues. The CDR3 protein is CASRFGGAYTGELFF. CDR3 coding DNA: TGCGCCAGCAGGTTCGGCGGTGCGTACACCGGGGAGCTGTTTTTT.

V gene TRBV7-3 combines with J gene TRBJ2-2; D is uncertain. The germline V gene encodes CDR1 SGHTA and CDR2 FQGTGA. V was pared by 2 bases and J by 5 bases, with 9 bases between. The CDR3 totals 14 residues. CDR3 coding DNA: TGTGCCAGCAGCTTAGGGGTGGGGACCGGGGAGCTGTTTTTT. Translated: CASSLGVGTGELFF.

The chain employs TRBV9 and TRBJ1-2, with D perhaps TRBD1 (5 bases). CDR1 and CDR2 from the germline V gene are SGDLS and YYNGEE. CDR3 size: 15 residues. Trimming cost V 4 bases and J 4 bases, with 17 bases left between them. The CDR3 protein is CASSLSGGGSYGYTF. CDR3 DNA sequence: TGTGCCAGCAGCCTATCCGGCGGGGGAAGCTATGGCTACACCTTC.

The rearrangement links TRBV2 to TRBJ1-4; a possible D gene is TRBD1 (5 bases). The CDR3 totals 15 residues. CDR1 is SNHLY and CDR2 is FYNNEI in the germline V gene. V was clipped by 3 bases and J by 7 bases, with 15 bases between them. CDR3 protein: CASSDLRGLGEKLFF. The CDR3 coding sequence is TGTGCCAGCAGTGATTTGCGGGGCCTGGGTGAAAAACTGTTTTTT.

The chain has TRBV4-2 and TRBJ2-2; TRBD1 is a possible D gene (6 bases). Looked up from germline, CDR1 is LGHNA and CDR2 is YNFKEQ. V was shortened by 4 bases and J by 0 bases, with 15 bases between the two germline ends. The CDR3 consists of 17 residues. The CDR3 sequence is CASSLMTGPANTGELFF. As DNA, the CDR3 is TGTGCCAGCAGCCTAATGACAGGTCCCGCGAACACCGGGGAGCTGTTTTTT.

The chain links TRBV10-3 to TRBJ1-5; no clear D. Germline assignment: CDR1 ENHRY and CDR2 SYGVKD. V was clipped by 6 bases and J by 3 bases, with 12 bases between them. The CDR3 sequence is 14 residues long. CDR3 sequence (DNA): TGTGCCATCAGCGCCCCAGGTGCCAATCAGCCCCAGCATTTT. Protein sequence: CAISAPGANQPQHF.

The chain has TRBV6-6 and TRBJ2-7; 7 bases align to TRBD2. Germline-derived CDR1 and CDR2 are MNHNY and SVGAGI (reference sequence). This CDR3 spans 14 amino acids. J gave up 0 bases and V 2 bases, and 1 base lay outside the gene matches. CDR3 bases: TGTGCCAGCAGTTACGGGGGGGGCTCCTACGAGCAGTACTTC. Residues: CASSYGGGSYEQYF.

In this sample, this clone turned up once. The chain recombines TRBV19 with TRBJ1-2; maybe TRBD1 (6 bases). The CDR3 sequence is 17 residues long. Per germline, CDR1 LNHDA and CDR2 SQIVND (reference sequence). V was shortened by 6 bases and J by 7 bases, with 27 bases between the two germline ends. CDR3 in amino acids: CASRSVGQAGASSGYTF. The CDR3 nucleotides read TGTGCCAGTAGATCGGTGGGGCAAGCAGGGGCAAGTAGTGGCTACACCTTC.

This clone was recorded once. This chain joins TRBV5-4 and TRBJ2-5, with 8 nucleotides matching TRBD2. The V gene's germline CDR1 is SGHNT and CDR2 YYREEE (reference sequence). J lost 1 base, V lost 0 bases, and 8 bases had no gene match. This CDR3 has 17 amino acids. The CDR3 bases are TGTGCCAGCAGCTTGGGAAGCGGGAGCGGGGTCCAAGAGACCCAGTACTTC. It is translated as CASSLGSGSGVQETQYF. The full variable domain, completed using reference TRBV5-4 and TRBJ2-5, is ETGVTQSPTHLIKTRGQQVTLRCSSQSGHNTVSWYQQALGQGPQFIFQYYREEENGRGNFPPRFSGLQFPNYSSELNVNALELDDSALYLCASSLGSGSGVQETQYFGPGTRLLVL.

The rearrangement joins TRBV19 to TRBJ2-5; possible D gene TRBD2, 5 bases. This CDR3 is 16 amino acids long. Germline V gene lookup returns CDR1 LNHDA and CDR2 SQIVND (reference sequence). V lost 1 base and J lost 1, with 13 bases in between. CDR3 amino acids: CASSIGFRGLQETQYF. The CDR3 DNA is TGTGCCAGTAGTATAGGGTTCAGAGGACTCCAAGAGACCCAGTACTTC.

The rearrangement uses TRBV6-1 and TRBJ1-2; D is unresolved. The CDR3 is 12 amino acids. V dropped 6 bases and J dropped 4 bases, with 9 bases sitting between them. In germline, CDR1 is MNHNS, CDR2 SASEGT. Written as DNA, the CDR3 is TGTGCCAGCAGCCAGAGTCGCTATGGCTACACCTTC. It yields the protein CASSQSRYGYTF.

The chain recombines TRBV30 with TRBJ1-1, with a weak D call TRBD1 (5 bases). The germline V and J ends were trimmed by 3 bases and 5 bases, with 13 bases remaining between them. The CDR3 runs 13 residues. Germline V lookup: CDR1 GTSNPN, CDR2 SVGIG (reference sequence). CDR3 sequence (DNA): TGTGCCTGGAGAAAGGGAGGGGCTACTGAAGCTTTCTTT. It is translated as CAWRKGGATEAFF.

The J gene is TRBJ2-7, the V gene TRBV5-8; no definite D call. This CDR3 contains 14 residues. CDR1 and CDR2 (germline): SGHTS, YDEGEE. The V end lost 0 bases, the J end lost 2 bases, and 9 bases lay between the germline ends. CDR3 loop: CASSLVGFTYEQYF. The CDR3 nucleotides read TGTGCCAGCAGCTTGGTAGGCTTTACCTACGAGCAGTACTTC.

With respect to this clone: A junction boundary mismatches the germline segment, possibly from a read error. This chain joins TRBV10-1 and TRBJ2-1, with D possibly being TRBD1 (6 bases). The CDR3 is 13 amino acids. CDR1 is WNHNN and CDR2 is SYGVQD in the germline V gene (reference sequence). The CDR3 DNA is TGCGCCAGCAGTGAGTCGGGGGCCCGGGACAAGGTCTTC. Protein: CASSESGARDKVF.

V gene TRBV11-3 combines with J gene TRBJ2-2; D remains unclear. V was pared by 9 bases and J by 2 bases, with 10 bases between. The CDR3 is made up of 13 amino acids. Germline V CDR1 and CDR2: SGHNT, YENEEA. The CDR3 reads CASNRLNTGELFF. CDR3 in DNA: TGTGCCAGTAATCGACTCAACACCGGGGAGCTGTTTTTT.